The clone carrying this T cell receptor beta chain was picked up many times. The V and J ends lost 5 bases and 4 bases respectively, with 14 bases between them. Germline V gene data show CDR1 as DFQATT and CDR2 as SNEGSKA (reference sequence). The CDR3 runs to 13 residues. These data belong to a study of neurological immune-mediated disorders. 5'RACE generated cDNA with 10-nucleotide random UMIs. MiXCR, applied by TCRdb to the 5' RACE reads, yields one record per CDR3 protein. The sample shows under 85,000 distinct CDR3 sequences, 11% to 15% of them seen only once. The origin of this receptor is a woman in her fifties or sixties in good health. The specimen was PBMCs. This chain connects TRBV20-1 to TRBJ1-2; no firm D call. CDR3 in amino acids: CSAPVLTSYGYTF. Here the CDR3 DNA reads TGCAGTGCTCCCGTCCTTACCAGCTATGGCTACACCTTC.